Below are 25 T cell receptor beta chains sequenced from a single sample in a study of T cell responses to AZD1222 COVID-19 vaccine. The repertoire was sequenced with immunoSEQ multiplex PCR; TCRdb's copy has only in-frame clones and lacks some. The table lists approximately 150,000 clones, 90% of them singletons. Source: peripheral blood, taken 28 days after the second AZD1222 dose. The receptor source for this set is an adult who received the AZD1222 COVID-19 vaccine.

This chain connects TRBV28 to TRBJ1-5; D is unclear. Trimming cost V 7 bases and J 3 bases, with 10 bases left between them. Germline CDR1 MDHEN, CDR2 SYDVKM. CDR3 size: 13 residues. Written as DNA, the CDR3 is TGTGCCAGCACTCGGGAAATCAATCAGCCCCAGCATTTT. It is translated as CASTREINQPQHF.

The CDR3 sequence is CAITTGNTGELFF. In DNA form, the CDR3 reads TGCGCCATTACGACAGGGAACACCGGGGAGCTGTTTTTT. The chain combines TRBV10-2 with TRBJ2-2; possible D gene TRBD1, 6 bases. Germline-derived CDR1 and CDR2 are WSHSY and SAAADI. The CDR3 is 13 residues long. The germline V and J ends were trimmed by 10 bases and 1 base, with 10 bases remaining between them.

The chain uses TRBV6-2 or TRBV6-3 and TRBJ1-3; no clear D. Germline CDR1 and CDR2: MNHEY and SVGEGT. V was shortened by 4 bases and J by 4 bases, with 14 bases between the two germline ends. The CDR3 length is 15 residues. The CDR3 region is CASSSPGMDGNTIYF. In nucleotides, the CDR3 is TGTGCCAGCAGTTCCCCGGGAATGGACGGAAACACCATATATTTT.

Note on this clone: Other DNA sequences in this specimen translate into the identical CDR3. The chain couples TRBV9 to TRBJ1-6; D unresolved. Trimming removed 0 bases from V and 8 bases from J, with 6 bases in between. Germline V gene data show CDR1 as SGDLS and CDR2 as YYNGEE. This CDR3 contains 13 residues. Here the CDR3 reads CASSVESDSPLHF. The CDR3, as DNA: TGTGCCAGCAGCGTAGAAAGCGATTCACCCCTCCACTTT.

In this sample, this clone turned up once. This CDR3 is CASSSPLDGSQETQYF. The CDR3 DNA follows: TGTGCCAGCAGCTCTCCCCTGGACGGTTCCCAAGAGACCCAGTACTTC. The rearrangement links TRBV5-4 to TRBJ2-5; D is ambiguous. This CDR3 is 16 amino acids long. In germline, CDR1 is SGHNT, CDR2 YYREEE (reference sequence). Deletions cut 3 bases from V and 1 base from J, with 16 bases between. Variable domain in full (rest from reference TRBV5-4 and TRBJ2-5): ETGVTQSPTHLIKTRGQQVTLRCSSQSGHNTVSWYQQALGQGPQFIFQYYREEENGRGNFPPRFSGLQFPNYSSELNVNALELDDSALYLCASSSPLDGSQETQYFGPGTRLLVL.

The CDR3 reads CASSQYLGGANYGYTF. The CDR3 DNA reads as TGTGCCAGCAGCCAATATCTAGGGGGCGCGAACTATGGCTACACCTTC. The genes are TRBV16 and TRBJ1-2; TRBD1 matches 7 bases. The CDR3 has 16 amino acids. Germline loops: CDR1 KGHSY, CDR2 FQNENV. Unmatched junction bases numbered 7, after V lost 1 base and J lost 2 bases.

The chain has TRBV19 and TRBJ1-5, with D uncertain. The V gene lost 1 base and the J gene lost 0 bases, with 10 bases spanning the gap. CDR3 length: 16 residues. CDR1 and CDR2 (germline): LNHDA, SQIVND (reference sequence). This CDR3 reads CASSIGSRPSNQPQHF. The CDR3 DNA reads TGTGCCAGTAGTATAGGTTCCAGGCCTAGCAATCAGCCCCAGCATTTT. The complete variable domain, with remaining parts taken from reference TRBV19 and TRBJ1-5, reads DGGITQSPKYLFRKEGQNVTLSCEQNLNHDAMYWYRQDPGQGLRLIYYSQIVNDFQKGDIAEGYSVSREKKESFPLTVTSAQKNPTAFYLCASSIGSRPSNQPQHFGDGTRLSIL.

This chain links TRBV11-2 with TRBJ2-3, with 9 bases lining up with TRBD1. Trimming took 4 bases from V and 0 from J; bases not matched to a gene: 11. Per germline, CDR1 SGHAT and CDR2 FQNNGV. The CDR3 runs 18 residues. The CDR3 DNA is TGTGCCAGCAGCTCATCGGGACAGGGACTTCGTAGCACAGATACGCAGTATTTT. This translates into CASSSSGQGLRSTDTQYF. The full variable domain, its missing parts supplied by reference TRBV11-2 and TRBJ2-3, is EAGVAQSPRYKIIEKRQSVAFWCNPISGHATLYWYQQILGQGPKLLIQFQNNGVVDDSQLPKDRFSAERLKGVDSTLKIQPAKLEDSAVYLCASSSSGQGLRSTDTQYFGPGTRLTVL.

J is TRBJ1-1 and V is TRBV7-9, with 7 positions matching TRBD1. With 2 bases clipped from V and 4 bases from J, the junction kept 13 bases outside the gene matches. CDR3 length: 17 amino acids. Germline V lookup: CDR1 SEHNR, CDR2 FQNEAQ (reference sequence). CDR3: CASSLRQGVGLGTEAFF. CDR3 nucleotides: TGTGCCAGCAGCTTACGACAGGGAGTAGGCCTGGGCACTGAAGCTTTCTTT.

The chain couples TRBV7-2 to TRBJ1-2; 8 nucleotides line up with TRBD1. Germline V gene lookup returns CDR1 SGHTA and CDR2 FQGNSA. After removal of 3 bases from V and 8 bases from J, the junction contained 8 bases not matched to a gene. This CDR3 has 14 amino acids. The chain's CDR3 is CASSFWQGARGYTF. Here the CDR3 DNA reads TGTGCCAGCAGCTTCTGGCAGGGGGCTCGGGGCTACACCTTC.

The V call is TRBV2, the J call TRBJ2-3, with TRBD1 as a possible D gene (6 bases). CDR3 length equals 12 residues. The V and J ends lost 6 bases and 8 bases respectively, with 12 bases between them. The germline V gene has CDR1 SNHLY and CDR2 FYNNEI. The CDR3 region has the DNA TGTGCCAGCAGATCAGCAGGGGCTACGCAGTATTTT. Translated, it gives CASRSAGATQYF. Full variable domain (missing parts from reference TRBV2 and TRBJ2-3): EPEVTQTPSHQVTQMGQEVILRCVPISNHLYFYWYRQILGQKVEFLVSFYNNEISEKSEIFDDQFSVERPDGSNFTLKIRSTKLEDSAMYFCASRSAGATQYFGPGTRLTVL.

V is TRBV5-1 and J is TRBJ2-1; TRBD1 agrees at 8 bases. From germline, CDR1 is SGHRS and CDR2 YFSETQ. Trimming cost V 2 bases and J 9 bases; bases outside gene matches: 4. The CDR3 is made up of 13 amino acids. The CDR3 spells CASSFDRGGEQFF. The DNA for the CDR3 is TGCGCCAGCAGCTTTGACAGGGGTGGTGAGCAGTTCTTC.

Only one count was recorded for this clone. J is TRBJ1-1 and V is TRBV19; no definite D call. Trimming stripped 6 bases from V and 4 bases from J, with 12 bases between. This CDR3 is built from 13 residues. The germline V gene has CDR1 LNHDA and CDR2 SQIVND (reference sequence). The CDR3 loop is CASSGPWGTEAFF. As DNA, the CDR3 is TGTGCCAGTAGCGGCCCCTGGGGCACTGAAGCTTTCTTT. The variable domain in full, completed from reference TRBV19 and TRBJ1-1, reads DGGITQSPKYLFRKEGQNVTLSCEQNLNHDAMYWYRQDPGQGLRLIYYSQIVNDFQKGDIAEGYSVSREKKESFPLTVTSAQKNPTAFYLCASSGPWGTEAFFGQGTRLTVV.

The gene calls are TRBV5-1 and TRBJ1-2, with TRBD1 as a possible D gene (6 bases). Between the trimmed V and J ends, which lost 4 bases and 8 bases, there was a span of 21 bases. Germline-derived CDR1 and CDR2 are SGHRS and YFSETQ. This CDR3 region has 15 residues. CDR3 protein: CASSLDSSGGRGYTF. CDR3 coding DNA: TGCGCCAGCAGCCTGGACAGCTCTGGGGGACGCGGCTACACCTTC.

The table lists this clone with a count of one. This chain joins TRBV18 and TRBJ2-3; D is ambiguous. This CDR3 comprises 17 residues. Trimming left V 3 bases short and J 5 bases short, with 21 bases between. Germline V gives CDR1 KGHSH, CDR2 LQKENI. Written as DNA, the CDR3 is TGTGCCAGCTCACCGGTGAGGAGATCCGATCGTATAGATACGCAGTATTTT. Translation: CASSPVRRSDRIDTQYF. The full variable domain, completed using reference TRBV18 and TRBJ2-3, is NAGVMQNPRHLVRRRGQEARLRCSPMKGHSHVYWYRQLPEEGLKFMVYLQKENIIDESGMPKERFSAEFPKEGPSILRIQQVVRGDSAAYFCASSPVRRSDRIDTQYFGPGTRLTVL.

The chain recombines TRBV28 with TRBJ1-2; TRBD1 is a possible D gene (5 bases). CDR3 size: 12 residues. V lost 4 bases, J lost 3 bases, and 6 bases lay in between. CDR1 and CDR2 from the germline V gene are MDHEN and SYDVKM. Here the CDR3 reads CASSWGDYGYTF. The CDR3 nucleotides are TGTGCCAGCAGTTGGGGGGACTATGGCTACACCTTC.

The rearrangement joins TRBV5-1 to TRBJ1-2; D perhaps matches TRBD1 (6 bases). V was trimmed by 4 bases and J by 3 bases, leaving 13 bases between them. The CDR3 is made up of 14 amino acids. The germline V gene has CDR1 SGHRS and CDR2 YFSETQ. CDR3 sequence: CASSREGGDYGYTF. DNA of the CDR3: TGCGCCAGCAGCCGAGAAGGGGGTGACTATGGCTACACCTTC.

V and J are TRBV20-1 and TRBJ2-3; D is perhaps TRBD2 (5 bases). The CDR3 totals 11 residues. Germline assignment: CDR1 DFQATT and CDR2 SNEGSKA (reference sequence). DNA for the CDR3: TGCAGGATATCTTTCGGGAATACGCAGTATTTT. Its protein is CRISFGNTQYF.

This clone appeared a few times. The rearrangement joins TRBV4-2 to TRBJ1-5; D unclear. Germline CDR1 reads LGHNA; CDR2 reads YNFKEQ. The CDR3 has 14 residues. V lost 1 base and J 7 bases, leaving 11 bases between the germline ends. CDR3 DNA: TGTGCCAGCAGCCAAGTGGAGGTAAACCAGCCCCAGCATTTT. The encoded protein is CASSQVEVNQPQHF.

The V and J genes are TRBV5-8 and TRBJ1-1; D is undetermined. Deletions cut 0 bases from V and 4 bases from J, with 13 bases between. The CDR3 consists of 15 residues. CDR1 and CDR2 (germline): SGHTS, YDEGEE. The CDR3: CASSLVVGLGTEAFF. The CDR3, as DNA: TGTGCCAGCAGCTTGGTTGTGGGCTTGGGCACTGAAGCTTTCTTT.

J is TRBJ2-7 and V is TRBV5-6, with TRBD1 matching 9 bases. V lost 4 bases, J lost 5 bases, and 13 bases stayed unmatched. The CDR3 extends over 16 amino acids. Germline loops: CDR1 SGHDT, CDR2 YYEEEE. Written as DNA, the CDR3 is TGTGCCAGCAGCCGGACAGGGGACAGGAAGGCTCACGAGCAGTACGTC. Its protein product is CASSRTGDRKAHEQYV.

The chain couples TRBV19 to TRBJ2-3; 8 bases align to TRBD2. J lost 8 bases, V lost 1 base, and 11 bases had no gene match. The CDR3 consists of 16 residues. CDR1 and CDR2 (germline): LNHDA, SQIVND (reference sequence). DNA of the CDR3: TGTGCCAGTAGTATAGTATGGCGGGAGGCCTCGGCTACGCAGTATTTT. Translating it yields CASSIVWREASATQYF.

This chain links TRBV12-3 or TRBV12-4 with TRBJ1-5; TRBD1 might be the D (5 bases). Trimming left V 6 bases short and J 2 bases short, with 8 bases between. The CDR3 contains 13 residues. The CDR3 DNA is TGTGCCAGCAGGCAGGGAGGCAATCAGCCCCAGCATTTT. This sequence encodes CASRQGGNQPQHF.

The chain joins TRBV5-1 to TRBJ2-1, with TRBD2 as a possible D gene (5 bases). Germline V gene sequence: CDR1 SGHRS, CDR2 YFSETQ. V lost 4 bases and J 7 bases, leaving 12 bases between the germline ends. The CDR3 consists of 13 residues. This chain's CDR3 is CASSPDSWNEQFF. In DNA form, the CDR3 reads TGCGCCAGCAGCCCGGACTCCTGGAATGAGCAGTTCTTC.

Only a few counts were recorded for this clone. V and J are TRBV4-1 and TRBJ2-1; D unresolved. Trimming took 0 bases from V and 0 from J, leaving 12 bases between them. The CDR3 has 17 amino acids. Germline V gene sequence: CDR1 MGHRA, CDR2 YSYEKL. CDR3 in DNA: TGCGCCAGCAGCCAAGACTTCGGGTCAAGCTCCTACAATGAGCAGTTCTTC. Translating it yields CASSQDFGSSSYNEQFF.